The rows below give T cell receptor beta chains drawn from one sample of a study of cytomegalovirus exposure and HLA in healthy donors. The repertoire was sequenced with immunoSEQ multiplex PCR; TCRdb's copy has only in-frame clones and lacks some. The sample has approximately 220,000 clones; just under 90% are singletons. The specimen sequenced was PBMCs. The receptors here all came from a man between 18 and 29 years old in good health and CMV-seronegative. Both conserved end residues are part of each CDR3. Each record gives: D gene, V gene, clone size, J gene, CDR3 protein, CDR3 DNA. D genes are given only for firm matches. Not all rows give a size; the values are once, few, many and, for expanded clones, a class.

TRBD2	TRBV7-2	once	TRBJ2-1	CASSLVILTSGSHEQFF	TGTGCCAGCAGCTTAGTTATTCTGACTAGCGGGAGCCATGAGCAGTTCTTC
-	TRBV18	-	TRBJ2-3	CASRPGGNTDTQYF	TGTGCCAGCCGCCCCGGAGGTAACACAGATACGCAGTATTTT
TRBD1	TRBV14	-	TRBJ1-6	CASSTGGSYNSPLHF	TGTGCCAGCAGTACAGGGGGGTCCTATAATTCACCCCTCCACTTT
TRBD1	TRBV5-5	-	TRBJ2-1	CASSRPGQGSYNEQFF	TGTGCCAGCAGCAGACCGGGACAGGGCTCCTACAATGAGCAGTTCTTC
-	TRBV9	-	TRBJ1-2	CASSPGGGREYGYTF	TGTGCCAGCAGCCCAGGAGGAGGGAGAGAATATGGCTACACCTTC
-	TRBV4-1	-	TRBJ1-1	CASSQGWRARTEAFF	TGCGCCAGCAGCCAAGGTTGGAGGGCGCGGACTGAAGCTTTCTTT
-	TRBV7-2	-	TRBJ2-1	CASSLNLAFPYNEQFF	TGTGCCAGCAGCTTAAACTTAGCGTTTCCCTACAATGAGCAGTTCTTC
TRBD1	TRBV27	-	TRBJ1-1	CASSLGTGKGLTEAFF	TGTGCCAGCAGTTTAGGGACAGGGAAGGGGCTCACTGAAGCTTTCTTT
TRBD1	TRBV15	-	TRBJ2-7	CATSRASGTGDYEQYF	TGTGCCACCAGCAGAGCCTCTGGGACAGGCGACTACGAGCAGTACTTC
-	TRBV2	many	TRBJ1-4	CASSEFQRVTRPEKLFF	TGTGCCAGCAGTGAATTCCAGAGGGTCACTCGTCCTGAAAAACTGTTTTTT
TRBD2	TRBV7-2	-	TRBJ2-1	CASSQSRTSGIYNEQFF	TGCGCCAGCAGCCAATCGAGGACTAGCGGGATCTACAATGAGCAGTTCTTC
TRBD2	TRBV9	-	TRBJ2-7	CASSPRGALSYEQYF	TGTGCCAGCAGCCCGCGGGGGGCCCTATCCTACGAGCAGTACTTC
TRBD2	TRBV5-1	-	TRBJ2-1	CASSTSGASDNEQFF	TGCGCCAGCAGCACTAGCGGGGCTTCTGACAATGAGCAGTTCTTC
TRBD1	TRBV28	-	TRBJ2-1	CASDRTGGQNEQFF	TGTGCCAGCGATAGGACAGGGGGTCAAAATGAGCAGTTCTTC
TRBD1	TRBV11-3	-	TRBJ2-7	CASSIGTGAYEQYF	TGTGCCAGCAGCATTGGAACAGGGGCCTACGAGCAGTACTTC
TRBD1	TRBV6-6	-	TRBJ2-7	CASSYGTDLYEQYF	TGTGCCAGCAGTTACGGGACAGATTTATACGAGCAGTACTTC
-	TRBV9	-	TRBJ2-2	CASSVGSSWELFF	TGTGCCAGCAGCGTAGGCTCCAGTTGGGAGCTGTTTTTT
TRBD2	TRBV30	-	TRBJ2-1	CAWSWTSGGEGFF	TGTGCCTGGAGCTGGACTAGCGGCGGCGAGGGGTTCTTC
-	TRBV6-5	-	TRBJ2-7	CASTLGAEQYF	TGTGCCAGCACCTTAGGGGCCGAGCAGTACTTC
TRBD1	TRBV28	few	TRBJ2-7	CASRAEQGLLPQQYF	TGTGCCAGCAGGGCTGAACAGGGGCTCCTACCACAGCAGTACTTC
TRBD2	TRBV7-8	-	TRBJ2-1	CASSPRFLGTSGGFEQFF	TGTGCCAGCAGCCCAAGGTTTTTGGGGACTAGCGGGGGGTTTGAGCAGTTCTTC
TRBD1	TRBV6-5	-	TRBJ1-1	CASSETGPWTEAFF	TGTGCCAGCAGTGAGACAGGGCCTTGGACTGAAGCTTTCTTT
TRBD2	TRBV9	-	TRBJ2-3	CASSGGTSGATSTDTQYF	TGTGCCAGCAGCGGAGGGACTAGCGGGGCCACTAGCACAGATACGCAGTATTTT
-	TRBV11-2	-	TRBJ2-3	CASSFRDTQYF	TGTGCCAGCAGCTTTAGAGATACGCAGTATTTT
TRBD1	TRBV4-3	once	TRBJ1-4	CASSQTTGTVATNEKLFF	TGCGCCAGCAGCCAAACAACCGGGACAGTAGCAACTAATGAAAAACTGTTTTTT
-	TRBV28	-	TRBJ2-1	CASSLSNEQFF	TGTGCCAGCAGTTTATCAAATGAGCAGTTCTTC
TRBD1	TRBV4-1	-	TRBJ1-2	CASSQEQGFYGYTF	TGCGCCAGCAGCCAAGAACAGGGGTTCTATGGCTACACCTTC
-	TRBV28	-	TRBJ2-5	CASTFYLAGETQYF	TGTGCCAGCACTTTCTACCTGGCGGGAGAGACCCAGTACTTC
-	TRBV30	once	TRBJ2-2	CAWSVSRSLGGELFF	TGTGCCTGGAGTGTATCCAGGTCGTTGGGCGGGGAGCTGTTTTTT
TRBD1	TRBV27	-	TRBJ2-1	CASSFGTGGANEQFF	TGTGCCAGCAGTTTTGGGACAGGGGGTGCCAATGAGCAGTTCTTC
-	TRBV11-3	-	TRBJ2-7	CASSSPRGEDEQYF	TGTGCCAGCAGCAGCCCCCGGGGAGAAGACGAGCAGTACTTC
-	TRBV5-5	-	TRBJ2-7	CASSLDPYSAYEQYF	TGTGCCAGCAGCTTGGATCCCTACTCGGCCTACGAGCAGTACTTC
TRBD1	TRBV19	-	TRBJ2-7	CASSRGGQGLTYEQYF	TGTGCCAGTAGTAGAGGGGGACAGGGCCTAACCTACGAGCAGTACTTC
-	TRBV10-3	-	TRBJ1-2	CAITGGLGGYTF	TGTGCCATCACGGGGGGCTTAGGGGGCTACACCTTC
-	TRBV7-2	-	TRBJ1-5	CASSLAGYRDQPQHF	TGTGCCAGCAGCTTAGCCGGATACAGGGATCAGCCCCAGCATTTT
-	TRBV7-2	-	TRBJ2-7	CASSLGHTSYEQYF	TGTGCCAGCAGCTTGGGACACACCTCCTACGAGCAGTACTTC
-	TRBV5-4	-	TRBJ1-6	CASSLDNSINSPLHF	TGTGCCAGCAGCTTGGATAACAGCATAAATTCACCCCTCCACTTT
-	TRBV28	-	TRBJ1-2	CASSSVYGYTF	TGTGCCAGCAGTTCTGTGTATGGCTACACCTTC
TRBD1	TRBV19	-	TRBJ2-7	CASSRGGAGSYEQYF	TGTGCCAGTAGTAGAGGGGGCGCAGGGTCCTACGAGCAGTACTTC
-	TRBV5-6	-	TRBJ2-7	CASSSSQGLPGEQYF	TGTGCCAGCAGCTCGTCTCAGGGACTCCCTGGCGAGCAGTACTTC
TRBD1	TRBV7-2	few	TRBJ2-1	CASSQDRGAYNEQFF	TGTGCCAGCAGCCAGGACAGGGGAGCATACAATGAGCAGTTCTTC
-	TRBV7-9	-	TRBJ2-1	CASSFVGGPNWVDNEQFF	TGTGCCAGCAGCTTCGTCGGGGGGCCTAATTGGGTGGACAATGAGCAGTTCTTC
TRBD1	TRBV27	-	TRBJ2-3	CASKRQGLRDTQYF	TGTGCCAGCAAAAGACAGGGGCTTAGGGATACGCAGTATTTT
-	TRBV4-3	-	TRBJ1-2	CASSQDLAVNYGYTF	TGCGCCAGCAGCCAAGATCTTGCAGTAAACTATGGCTACACCTTC
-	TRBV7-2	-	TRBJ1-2	CASSTSGTDNYGYTF	TGTGCCAGCAGCACCTCCGGGACTGACAACTATGGCTACACCTTC
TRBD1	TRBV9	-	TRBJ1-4	CASSTQTGGGEKLFF	TGTGCCAGCAGCACCCAGACAGGGGGCGGTGAAAAACTGTTTTTT
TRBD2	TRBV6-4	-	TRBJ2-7	CASSEGLAGVKSDEQYF	TGTGCCAGCAGTGAAGGACTAGCGGGAGTTAAGTCAGACGAGCAGTACTTC
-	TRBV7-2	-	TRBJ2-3	CASSLSGFSTDTQYF	TGTGCCAGCAGCCTCAGCGGGTTCAGCACAGATACGCAGTATTTT
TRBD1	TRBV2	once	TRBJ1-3	CASSSQGAGNTIYF	TGTGCCAGCAGTTCTCAGGGGGCCGGAAACACCATATATTTT
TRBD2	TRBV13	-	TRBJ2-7	CASSLGLANEQYF	TGTGCCAGCAGCTTGGGACTAGCAAACGAGCAGTACTTC
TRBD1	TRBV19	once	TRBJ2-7	CASSNGQEMGEQYF	TGTGCCAGTAGTAATGGACAGGAGATGGGCGAGCAGTACTTC